These T cell receptor beta chains were read from a single sample in a study of T cell responses to AZD1222 COVID-19 vaccine. The assay was immunoSEQ multiplex PCR, and TCRdb's table has in-frame clones only and misses some. The profile shows 120,000 or so clones, roughly nine tenths of them singletons. The specimen comprised peripheral blood, sampled on day 0 of AZD1222 vaccination. The receptors shown here come from an adult in good health. Each CDR3 is given with its conserved first and last residue. Each record gives: V gene, CDR3 length, clone size, J gene, D gene, CDR3 protein, CDR3 DNA. D genes are given only for firm matches. Clone size is stated in some rows and not others, as once, few, many or a class when expanded.

TRBV2	16	-	TRBJ2-4	-	CASSGLEGIAKNIQYF	TGTGCCAGCAGTGGTCTGGAGGGGATAGCCAAAAACATTCAGTACTTC
TRBV20-1	11	-	TRBJ1-3	-	CRGPTGRTIYF	TGCAGGGGACCAACAGGGAGGACCATATATTTT
TRBV5-4	14	-	TRBJ2-5	-	CASSQGPLEETQYF	TGTGCCAGCAGCCAGGGGCCGCTCGAAGAGACCCAGTACTTC
TRBV28	12	-	TRBJ2-7	-	CASSFAYYEQYF	TGTGCCAGCAGTTTTGCGTACTACGAGCAGTACTTC
TRBV25-1	12	-	TRBJ1-3	-	CEYMASGNTIYF	TGTGAGTATATGGCCTCTGGAAACACCATATATTTT
TRBV30	15	-	TRBJ2-7	TRBD1	CAWSARDRGRYEQYF	TGTGCCTGGAGTGCACGGGACAGGGGGAGGTACGAGCAGTACTTC
TRBV2	12	-	TRBJ2-5	-	CASRGDQETQYF	TGTGCCAGCAGGGGGGACCAAGAGACCCAGTACTTC
TRBV4-1	12	-	TRBJ1-2	-	CASSQRERGYTF	TGCGCCAGCAGCCAAAGGGAGCGAGGCTACACCTTC
TRBV14	12	-	TRBJ2-3	-	CASSPRGDTQYF	TGTGCCAGCAGCCCCCGGGGGGATACGCAGTATTTT
TRBV9	14	-	TRBJ2-1	-	CATEPLRPYNEQFF	TGTGCCACCGAGCCCCTAAGGCCCTACAATGAGCAGTTCTTC
TRBV7-8	13	-	TRBJ1-1	-	CASSAKMGTEAFF	TGTGCCAGCAGCGCAAAAATGGGCACTGAAGCTTTCTTT
TRBV5-8	15	once	TRBJ1-4	-	CASSHGKRTNEKLFF	TGTGCCAGCAGCCACGGAAAGCGGACTAATGAAAAACTGTTTTTT
TRBV2	15	-	TRBJ2-7	TRBD2	CASSEWSSGSPEQYF	TGTGCCAGCAGTGAATGGTCCAGCGGGAGTCCCGAGCAGTACTTC
TRBV6-5	12	few	TRBJ2-5	-	CASSPGSGTQYF	TGTGCCAGCAGCCCCGGCTCAGGGACCCAGTACTTC
TRBV4-3	13	-	TRBJ1-2	-	CASSQARGYGYTF	TGCGCCAGCAGCCAAGCTAGGGGCTATGGCTACACCTTC
TRBV27	17	-	TRBJ1-6	TRBD1	CASSLRTGGAYNSPLHF	TGTGCCAGCAGTTTGCGGACAGGGGGCGCCTATAATTCACCCCTCCACTTT
TRBV3-1/TRBV3-2	16	-	TRBJ1-6	-	CASSGSGTWRNSPLHF	TGTGCCAGCAGCGGCTCGGGCACCTGGCGTAATTCACCCCTCCACTTT
TRBV5-1	14	few	TRBJ2-7	-	CASSLERGSGEQYF	TGCGCCAGCAGCTTGGAACGGGGCTCAGGGGAGCAGTACTTC
TRBV6-5	13	-	TRBJ1-1	-	CASRDRLNTEAFF	TGTGCCAGCAGAGACAGGCTGAACACTGAAGCTTTCTTT
TRBV25-1	15	few	TRBJ1-4	-	CASSEARGRREKLFF	TGTGCCAGCAGTGAAGCAAGGGGAAGGAGGGAAAAACTGTTTTTT
TRBV19	13	once	TRBJ2-7	-	CASSTGTFGEQYF	TGTGCCAGTAGTACGGGGACCTTCGGGGAGCAGTACTTC
TRBV7-9	15	once	TRBJ2-7	TRBD2	CASSLGVAGGREQYF	TGTGCCAGCAGCTTAGGGGTAGCGGGAGGTCGGGAGCAGTACTTC
TRBV6-5	14	-	TRBJ2-7	-	CASSYSGLAYEQYF	TGTGCCAGCAGTTACTCAGGGCTAGCGTACGAGCAGTACTTC
TRBV5-1	14	-	TRBJ2-1	TRBD1	CASSLGQGCYEQFF	TGCGCCAGCAGCTTGGGACAGGGATGCTATGAGCAGTTCTTC
TRBV5-5	15	once	TRBJ1-5	TRBD1	CASSLEQGNNQPQHF	TGTGCCAGCAGCTTGGAACAGGGGAACAATCAGCCCCAGCATTTT
TRBV24-1	14	-	TRBJ2-3	TRBD2	CATSDPLAGGTQYF	TGTGCCACCAGTGACCCACTAGCGGGGGGGACGCAGTATTTT